Listed below are T cell receptor beta chains from one sample, sequenced in a study of identical twins. TCRdb analysed the 5' RACE reads with MiXCR anew, one entry per CDR3 protein. The table shows about 450,000 distinct CDR3 sequences, with around 20% occurring only once. The sample taken for sequencing was naive T cells sorted from blood. The receptors here all came from a man over 45 in good health. CDR3s include the opening cysteine and the closing phenylalanine or tryptophan. D genes are given only for firm matches. Not every row has a clone size; where given, it reads once, few, many or a size class.

j_call,clone_size,v_call,d_call,cdr3_nt,cdr3_aa
TRBJ2-2,few,TRBV5-5,NA,TGTGCCAGCAGCTTGGCCCCCCTGACGGGAGCGAACACCGGGGAGCTGTTTTTT,CASSLAPLTGANTGELFF
TRBJ2-2,NA,TRBV19,NA,TGTGCCAGTAGCCAAACCTCGGGATGGAGCACCGGGGAGCTGTTTTTT,CASSQTSGWSTGELFF
TRBJ1-2,few,TRBV20-1,NA,TGCAGTGCTAGAGTTGGGGGTATCTATGGCTACACCTTC,CSARVGGIYGYTF
TRBJ2-3,few,TRBV20-1,TRBD2,TGCAGTGCTACCGGACTAGCGCCGAGCACAGATACGCAGTATTTT,CSATGLAPSTDTQYF
TRBJ2-6,NA,TRBV12-3/TRBV12-4,NA,TGTGCCAGCGCCCAGTCTGGGGCCAACGTCCTGACTTTC,CASAQSGANVLTF
TRBJ2-1,NA,TRBV6-5,NA,TGTGCCAGCAGTTACTCTCCTGGGTCTACAGTTGAGCAGTTCTTC,CASSYSPGSTVEQFF
TRBJ2-1,NA,TRBV20-1,TRBD2,TGCAGTGCTAGTCCCCTACTAGCGGTCAATGAGCAGTTCTTC,CSASPLLAVNEQFF
TRBJ2-2,many,TRBV5-1,NA,TGCGCCAGCAGCGAAAGGACAGCGAACACCGGGGAGCTGTTTTTT,CASSERTANTGELFF
TRBJ2-1,many,TRBV5-1,NA,TGCGCCAGCAGCGGGGGGTCGATAAGCTCCTACAATGAGCAGTTCTTC,CASSGGSISSYNEQFF
TRBJ2-5,NA,TRBV29-1,NA,TGCAGCGTTGTTTCCGGGTTGTCGTACCAAGAGACCCAGTACTTC,CSVVSGLSYQETQYF
TRBJ2-7,many,TRBV30,NA,TGTGCCTGGAGTCCCTCATCCTACGAGCAGTACTTC,CAWSPSSYEQYF
TRBJ2-1,few,TRBV7-8,TRBD2,TGTGCCAGCAGCCGGGGACTAGCGGGGGGCAGCAATGAGCAGTTCTTC,CASSRGLAGGSNEQFF
TRBJ2-1,many,TRBV27,NA,TGTGCCAGCTCACCGATGGGGAATGAGCAGTTCTTC,CASSPMGNEQFF
TRBJ2-5,many,TRBV7-2,TRBD2,TGTGCCAGCAGCCCCTTGGCGGGAGAGGTGAATTGGGAGACCCAGTACTTC,CASSPLAGEVNWETQYF
TRBJ2-7,NA,TRBV11-3,NA,TGTGCCAGCAGCTTTGGACACAACGAGCAGTACTTC,CASSFGHNEQYF
TRBJ2-5,few,TRBV4-2,NA,TGTGCCAGCAGCCAAGATCTAGGGGCCCAAGAGACCCAGTACTTC,CASSQDLGAQETQYF
TRBJ2-3,many,TRBV28,NA,TGTGCCAGCAGCTACTCCAGGGGCCTAACAGGGACAGATACGCAGTATTTT,CASSYSRGLTGTDTQYF
TRBJ2-1,few,TRBV20-1,TRBD2,TGCAGTGCTTTACTAGCGGGAGGGCCAAGGAATGAGCAGTTCTTC,CSALLAGGPRNEQFF
TRBJ2-5,NA,TRBV20-1,NA,TGCAGTGCTAGTGGGGGGTACCAATTCCCGGGGACCCAGTACTTC,CSASGGYQFPGTQYF
TRBJ1-2,NA,TRBV12-3/TRBV12-4,TRBD1,TGTGCCAGCAGTTTACGGGACAGGTCCATAAACTATGGCTACACCTTC,CASSLRDRSINYGYTF
TRBJ1-2,few,TRBV3-1,NA,TGTGCCAGCAGCCGCAACTCTAACTATGGCTACACCTTC,CASSRNSNYGYTF
TRBJ2-1,NA,TRBV20-1,NA,TGCAGTGCTAGACAGCCTCCCTACAATGAGCAGTTCTTC,CSARQPPYNEQFF
TRBJ1-6,many,TRBV4-3,NA,TGCGCCAGCAGCCAAGCCCAGTCGGCCCTAGATTCACCCCTCCACTTT,CASSQAQSALDSPLHF
TRBJ2-1,few,TRBV5-1,NA,TGCGCCAGCAGCTTGATGGACCCCCCGTCTGCCTACAATGAGCAGTTCTTC,CASSLMDPPSAYNEQFF
TRBJ2-3,NA,TRBV20-1,NA,TGCAGTGCCCCTCGACTTGTGGCGCCAGATACGCAGTATTTT,CSAPRLVAPDTQYF
TRBJ1-2,many,TRBV7-2,NA,TGTGCCAGCAGGGGGAGGGGGGACTATGGCTACACCTTC,CASRGRGDYGYTF
TRBJ2-1,NA,TRBV28,TRBD2,TGTGCCAGCCGGGGCGGGGGGGAATCAGCACTTGGGCAGTTCTTC,CASRGGGESALGQFF
TRBJ2-7,NA,TRBV11-2,NA,TGTGCCAGCAGCTTAGGAGGCCGAATCACCTACGAGCAGTACTTC,CASSLGGRITYEQYF
TRBJ2-1,NA,TRBV28,TRBD2,TGTGCCAGCAGTTTACTCAGCGGGGAGAGGGATGAGCAGTTCTTC,CASSLLSGERDEQFF
TRBJ2-5,few,TRBV6-2/TRBV6-3,NA,TGTGCCAGCAGTCAAACCCGTGAGACCCAGTACTTC,CASSQTRETQYF
TRBJ2-7,NA,TRBV6-2/TRBV6-3,NA,TGTGCCAGCAGTAATCTAGCCTACGAGCAGTACTTC,CASSNLAYEQYF
TRBJ2-3,NA,TRBV7-2,TRBD2,TGTGCCAGCAGGGCACGGACTAGCGCGGATACGCAGTATTTT,CASRARTSADTQYF
TRBJ2-1,few,TRBV5-5,TRBD1,TGTGCCAGCAGCACTCGGGACAGGGAATACAATGAGCAGTTCTTC,CASSTRDREYNEQFF
TRBJ1-1,few,TRBV29-1,TRBD1,TGCAGCGTTGCGGGACAGTGGGAGGGAGACACTGAAGCTTTCTTT,CSVAGQWEGDTEAFF
TRBJ1-4,many,TRBV5-1,TRBD1,TGCGCCAGCAGCAGGACAGGGGTTAATGAAAAACTGTTTTTT,CASSRTGVNEKLFF
TRBJ2-4,few,TRBV20-1,TRBD2,TGCAGTGCTCAACGCCTGCAGGGCGGGGGGGCCCTTGGAAACATTCAGTACTTC,CSAQRLQGGGALGNIQYF
TRBJ2-1,many,TRBV29-1,TRBD1,TGCAGCGTTGCGGGACAGGGGAGCAATGAGCAGTTCTTC,CSVAGQGSNEQFF
TRBJ2-5,NA,TRBV3-1,TRBD2,TGTGCCAGCAGCCGACTAGCGGGGGGGACCCCAGAGACCCAGTACTTC,CASSRLAGGTPETQYF
TRBJ2-1,NA,TRBV7-9,TRBD2,TGTGCCAGCAGCTTAACTAGCGGGCTGGGGAATGAGCAGTTCTTC,CASSLTSGLGNEQFF
TRBJ2-3,few,TRBV7-3,TRBD1,TGTGCCAGCAGCTCCCTCCCAGGGGGCGAGGATACGCAGTATTTT,CASSSLPGGEDTQYF
TRBJ2-7,many,TRBV5-1,NA,TGCGCCAGCAGCCCTGGACTCCAGTTGGGGGAGCAGTACTTC,CASSPGLQLGEQYF
TRBJ2-5,NA,TRBV10-2,TRBD1,TGCGCCAGCAGTGACCGGACAGGGGGGTTGCAAGAGACCCAGTACTTC,CASSDRTGGLQETQYF
TRBJ2-1,NA,TRBV12-3/TRBV12-4,NA,TGTGCCAGCAGTTTATATAGCGAGAACAATGAGCAGTTCTTC,CASSLYSENNEQFF
TRBJ2-1,many,TRBV6-1,NA,TGTGCCAGCAGCCTACGTCGGGGTGCTTACAATGAGCAGTTCTTC,CASSLRRGAYNEQFF
TRBJ1-3,few,TRBV20-1,TRBD1,TGCAGTGCTAGGTCCGGGACAGGGAGGGGAAACACCATATATTTT,CSARSGTGRGNTIYF
TRBJ2-3,many,TRBV4-3,NA,TGCGCCAGCAGCCAGACGGGGGCCCGTTCCAGCACAGATACGCAGTATTTT,CASSQTGARSSTDTQYF
TRBJ2-7,few,TRBV6-2/TRBV6-3,TRBD2,TGTGCCAGCAGACCCCTAGCGGGGGGTTACGAGCAGTACTTC,CASRPLAGGYEQYF
TRBJ2-1,NA,TRBV6-5,NA,TGTGCCAGCAGTTACCGAACTAACCAGGAGGCGAGGAACAATGAGCAGTTCTTC,CASSYRTNQEARNNEQFF
TRBJ2-3,NA,TRBV10-3,TRBD1,TGTGCCATCAGTGGCGGGACAGGGAACACAGATACGCAGTATTTT,CAISGGTGNTDTQYF
TRBJ1-1,many,TRBV20-1,NA,TGCAGTGCTAGACCCCCCGGCGGCTACCCCACTGAAGCTTTCTTT,CSARPPGGYPTEAFF
TRBJ2-1,many,TRBV9,TRBD1,TGTGCCAGCAGCGTAGTAGGGGGCCACTACAATGAGCAGTTCTTC,CASSVVGGHYNEQFF
TRBJ2-5,few,TRBV5-1,TRBD1,TGCGCCAGCAGCTCGTCCCCGCGAGGGACAGGACAAGAGACCCAGTACTTC,CASSSSPRGTGQETQYF
TRBJ2-1,NA,TRBV20-1,NA,TGCAGTGCTAGAGGCCCCGGATCGGGTCCGTACAATGAGCAGTTCTTC,CSARGPGSGPYNEQFF
TRBJ1-1,few,TRBV5-1,NA,TGCGCCAGCAGCGCTGTGGGGGTTATGAACACTGAAGCTTTCTTT,CASSAVGVMNTEAFF
TRBJ1-4,few,TRBV7-9,NA,TGTGCCAGCAGCTTTCACGGAGAAAAACTGTTTTTT,CASSFHGEKLFF